This TCR beta chain came from a study of graft-versus-host responses after intestinal transplantation. Across the whole study: Transplants were multivisceral, liver-intestinal, or isolated intestinal. Recipients across the board were started on anti-thymocyte globulin induction, then kept on tacrolimus and steroids for about three years. Study results and caveats: The recipient marrow held GvH clones, and some of them showed up first in ileum or blood.

Data came from immunoSEQ multiplex PCR; TCRdb stores just in-frame clones and leaves some out. The table records 100,000 to 110,000 clones, roughly 87% of them present only once. About this clone itself: No antigen is known for it.

The length of the CDR3 is 15 residues. J was trimmed by 10 bases and V by 0 bases; bases with no gene match: 10. CDR1 SGDLS and CDR2 YYNGEE come from the germline V gene. The sequence was obtained from a human donor who was the organ donor for an intestinal transplant. The specimen was unstimulated CD4+ T cells sorted from spleen or lymph node cells, collected before transplant. The J gene is TRBJ2-1, the V gene TRBV9, with 7 positions matching TRBD1. The CDR3 DNA follows: TGTGCCAGCAGCGTAGGGACAGGCCCTCTATGGGAGCAGTTCTTC. Residues: CASSVGTGPLWEQFF.